The clone carrying this TCR beta chain was counted many times. Its antigen is not identified. This sample was taken from a study of T cell repertoires in cytomegalovirus infection. Study as a whole: Public TCR beta signature analysis indicated the presence of both CMV infection and matching HLA type. Study outcomes and limitations: HLA-C-restricted CMV-specific TCR beta clonotypes were dominant in the ex vivo response. The cumulative frequency of public TCR beta families identified carriers of CMV plus the relevant HLA.

MiXCR was run by TCRdb on the reads, yielding one entry per CDR3 protein. Among roughly 280,000 distinct CDR3 sequences listed, roughly 15% were seen once. Per the germline V gene, CDR1 is MNHNS and CDR2 is SASEGT. The CDR3 has 13 amino acids. The V end lost 4 bases, the J end lost 2 bases, and 8 bases lay between the germline ends. The clonotype originates from a human donor in good health (CMV status not recorded). Some clones in this sample may be carry-over from other donors' samples. The chain employs TRBV6-1 and TRBJ1-1; unclear D gene. The sample taken for sequencing was PBMCs. The CDR3 sequence: CASSVRENTEAFF. DNA of the CDR3: TGTGCCAGCAGTGTCAGAGAAAACACTGAAGCTTTCTTT.